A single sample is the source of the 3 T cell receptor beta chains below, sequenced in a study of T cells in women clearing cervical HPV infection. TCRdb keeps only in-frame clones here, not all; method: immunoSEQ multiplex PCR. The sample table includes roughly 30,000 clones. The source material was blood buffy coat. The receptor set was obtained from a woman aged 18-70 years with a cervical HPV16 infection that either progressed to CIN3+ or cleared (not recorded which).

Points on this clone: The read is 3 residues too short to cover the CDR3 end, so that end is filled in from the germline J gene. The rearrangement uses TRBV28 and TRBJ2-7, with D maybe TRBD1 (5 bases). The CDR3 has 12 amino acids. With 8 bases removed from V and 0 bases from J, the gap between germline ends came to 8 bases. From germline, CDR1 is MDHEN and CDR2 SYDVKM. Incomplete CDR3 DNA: TGTGCCAGCTGGACACTCTCCTACGAG. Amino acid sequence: CASWTLSYE. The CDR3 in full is CASWTLSYEQYF.

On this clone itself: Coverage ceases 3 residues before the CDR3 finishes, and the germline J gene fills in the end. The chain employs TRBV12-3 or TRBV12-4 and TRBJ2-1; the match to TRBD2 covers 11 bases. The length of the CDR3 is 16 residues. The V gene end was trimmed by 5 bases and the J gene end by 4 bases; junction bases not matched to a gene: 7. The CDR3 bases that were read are TGTGCCAGCAGTCACCGACTAGCGGGATCATACAATGAG. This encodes CASSHRLAGSYNE. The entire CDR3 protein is CASSHRLAGSYNEQFF.

CDR3 bases read: TGTGCCAGCAGCCTGGCAGGCACTGAA. This encodes CASSLAGTE. The whole CDR3 region reads CASSLAGTEAFF. This chain joins TRBV7-9 and TRBJ1-1; no reliable D call. The missing CDR3 end, 3 residues past where the read stops, is filled in from the germline J gene. Germline-derived CDR1 and CDR2 are SEHNR and FQNEAQ (reference sequence). Trimming shortened V by 5 bases and J by 4 bases, and 8 bases separated the two germline ends. The length of the CDR3 is 12 residues.